This T cell receptor (beta chain) was sequenced for a study of vaccination and CD4 T cells after COVID-19. At the level of the study: Median draw time for post-COVID samples was over 100 days post-diagnosis (range 35 to 161). Overlapping spike peptides of SARS-CoV-2, HCoV-NL63, HCoV-OC43 and HCoV-229E were used, and cells were stimulated with them. Study-level results: The authors identified 304 of 307 vaccine-specific clones in convalescent patients as spike mono-reactive.

This CDR3 is 13 amino acids long. Trimming removed 4 bases from V and 0 bases from J, with 6 bases in between. Germline values: CDR1 SGHRS, CDR2 YFSETQ. Cultured CD4+ T cells had their DNA profiled by the Oncomine TCR Beta short-read assay. One entry per CDR3 protein, called by TCRdb with MiXCR from the PCR reads. The sample includes around 10,000 distinct CDR3 sequences, roughly half of them seen just once. This clonotype came up a few times. Antigen specificity is unknown. The treatment denotes: approximately nine-day PBMC culture with coronavirus spike peptide pools or control peptides (ViraFEST assay).

The receptor comes from a human donor who had recovered from COVID-19. V and J are TRBV5-1 and TRBJ2-3, with D unresolved. Input material: CD4+ T cells from blood, cultured in vitro. CDR3 sequence reads: CASSSASTDTQYF. The CDR3 DNA reads TGCGCCAGCAGCAGCGCTAGCACAGATACGCAGTATTTT.